This paragraph covers one T cell receptor (beta chain) sequence. No antigen is known for it. Germline V CDR1 and CDR2: MNHNS, SASEGT. V lost 7 bases to trimming and J lost 6 bases; unmatched junction nucleotides: 5. The length of the CDR3 is 13 residues. The PCR employed 60 Vbeta primers together with 13 Jbeta primers. The assay was immunoSEQ multiplex PCR, and TCRdb's table has in-frame clones only and misses some. The sample carries 55,000 to 70,000 clones, approximately 90% recorded once. This entry comes from a study of cytomegalovirus exposure and HLA in healthy donors. Study-wide background: Sequencing of about 179 million T cells in an earlier analysis found roughly 120 million unique TCR beta sequences. Study conclusions and caveats: Cytomegalovirus association was assigned to about 150 TCR beta chains.

The V and J genes are TRBV6-1 and TRBJ1-2, with TRBD1 matching over 10 bases. This sequence was found in a woman aged 25 to 45 in good health and CMV-seronegative. Specimen: PBMCs. Written as DNA, the CDR3 is TGTGCCAGCACACGGGACAGGGGTGATGGCTACACCTTC. Translated, it gives CASTRDRGDGYTF.